The 3 T cell receptor beta chains below all came from one sample that was sequenced in a study of somatic mutations in cytotoxic T cells in rheumatoid arthritis. Sequencing was performed with immunoSEQ multiplex PCR; in TCRdb, only in-frame clones are kept and a portion is missing. The sample consists of approximately 18,000 clones, about 80% of them appearing once. Sequencing was performed on CD8+ T cells sorted from blood. The receptors shown here come from an adult with rheumatoid arthritis.

This chain uses TRBV27 with TRBJ1-2; a weak D match, TRBD1 (5 bases). From germline, CDR1 is MNHEY and CDR2 SMNVEV (reference sequence). The CDR3 loop spans 14 amino acids. V shed 2 bases and J shed 8 bases, with 15 bases lying between them. CDR3 protein: CASSLKGKGEGYTF. The CDR3 DNA sequence: TGTGCCAGCAGTTTAAAGGGTAAAGGGGAAGGCTACACCTTC.

The chain uses TRBV5-4 and TRBJ2-7; TRBD2 agrees at 7 bases. The length of the CDR3 is 13 residues. Germline CDR1 is SGHNT and CDR2 is YYREEE (reference sequence). The ends lost 5 bases at V and 3 bases at J; junction bases unmatched: 5. CDR3 nucleotide sequence: TGTGCCAGCAGTTACGGGGGGATCTACGAGCAGTACTTC. Translated: CASSYGGIYEQYF.

The CDR3 nucleotides are TGTGCCTGGAGTGTAGCTAGCGGGGCCGAGCAGTACTTC. Translating gives CAWSVASGAEQYF. This chain joins TRBV30 and TRBJ2-7; 9 nucleotides line up with TRBD2. The V gene end was trimmed by 0 bases and the J gene end by 6 bases; junction bases not matched to a gene: 3. The CDR3 loop spans 13 amino acids. The germline CDR1 and CDR2 sequences are GTSNPN and SVGIG (reference sequence).